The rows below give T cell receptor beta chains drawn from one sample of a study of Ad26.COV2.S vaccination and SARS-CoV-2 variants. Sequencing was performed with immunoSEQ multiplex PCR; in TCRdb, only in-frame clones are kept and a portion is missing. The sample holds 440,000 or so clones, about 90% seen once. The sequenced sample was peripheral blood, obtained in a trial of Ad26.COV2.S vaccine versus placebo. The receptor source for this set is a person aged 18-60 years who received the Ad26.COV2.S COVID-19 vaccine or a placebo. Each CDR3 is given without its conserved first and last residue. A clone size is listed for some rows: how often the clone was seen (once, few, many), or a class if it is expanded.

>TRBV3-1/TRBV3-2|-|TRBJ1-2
ASSKKGGGYGYT
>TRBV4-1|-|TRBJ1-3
ASSQGPGAGNTIY
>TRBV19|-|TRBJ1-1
ASSFGGGAEAF
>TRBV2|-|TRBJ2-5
ASSEGPKETQY
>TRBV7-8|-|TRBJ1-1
ASSFIQALMNTEAF
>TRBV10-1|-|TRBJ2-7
ASSRDISLVHEQY
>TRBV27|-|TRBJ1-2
ASSLSGTREAYGYT
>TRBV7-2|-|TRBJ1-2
ASSWDREAWGYT
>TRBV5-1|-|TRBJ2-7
ASARDREGSYEQY
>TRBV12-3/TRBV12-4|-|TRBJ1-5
ASSWGNQPQH
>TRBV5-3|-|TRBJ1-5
ASPGEMNQPQH
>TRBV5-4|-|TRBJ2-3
ASSGTTKRGATDTQY
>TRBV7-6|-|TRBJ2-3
ASSLVRDTDTQY
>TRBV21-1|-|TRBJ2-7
ASSFPEQEQY
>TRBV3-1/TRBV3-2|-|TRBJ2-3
ASSQGTPTPTDTQY
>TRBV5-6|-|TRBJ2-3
ASSFIDRAGLDTQY
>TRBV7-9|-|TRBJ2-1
ASSFGTSGGASNEQF
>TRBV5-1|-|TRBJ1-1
ASSWAPGTEAF
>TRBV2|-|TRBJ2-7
ASSGISGGTYEQY
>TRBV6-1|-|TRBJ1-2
ASSEPGQGYGYT
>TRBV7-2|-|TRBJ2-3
ASSYGLAGGDTQY
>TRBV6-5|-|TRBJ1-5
ASRRSGTSNQPQH
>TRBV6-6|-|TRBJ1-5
ASSLQGSQPQH
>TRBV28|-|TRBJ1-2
ASSPRTGNINYGYT
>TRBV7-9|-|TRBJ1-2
ASSLTDRGDGYT
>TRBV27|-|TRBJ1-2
ASSPTTAYGYT
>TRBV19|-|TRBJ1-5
ASSIVGSNQPQH
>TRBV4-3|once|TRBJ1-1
ASSREGLEAF
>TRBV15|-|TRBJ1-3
ATSRDRWGTIY
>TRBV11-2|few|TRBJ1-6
ASMHGSGNSPLH
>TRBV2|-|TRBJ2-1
ASSEIRGRANNEQF
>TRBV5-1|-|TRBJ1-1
ASSYRDRASNTEAF
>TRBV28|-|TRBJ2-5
ASTASRVGKTQY
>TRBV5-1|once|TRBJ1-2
ASSNPGQGFSGYT
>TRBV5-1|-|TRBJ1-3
ASSLESGNTIY
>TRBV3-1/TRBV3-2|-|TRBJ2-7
ASSLRTSGLYAEY
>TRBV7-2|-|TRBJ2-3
ASSLDRGDTQY
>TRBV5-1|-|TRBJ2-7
ASSGTAQSYEQY
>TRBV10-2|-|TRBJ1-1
ASSEGGTEAF
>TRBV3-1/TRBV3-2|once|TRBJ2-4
ASSHQPGPGGNIQY
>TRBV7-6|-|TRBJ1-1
ASSLSAKNTEAF
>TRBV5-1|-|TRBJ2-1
ASSSGLQGNEQF
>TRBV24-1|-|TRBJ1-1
ATSEGADTEAF
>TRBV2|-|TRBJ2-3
ASTRATYNTDTQY
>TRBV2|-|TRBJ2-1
ASSERGSSYNEQF
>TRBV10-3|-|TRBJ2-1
ATYGGRAFGNEQF
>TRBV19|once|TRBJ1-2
ASSIGGGGYT
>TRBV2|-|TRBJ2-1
ASTNGRVTYNEQF
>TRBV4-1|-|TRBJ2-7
ASSQVSFVEWQY
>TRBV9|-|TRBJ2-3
ASSVDSFRTDTQY
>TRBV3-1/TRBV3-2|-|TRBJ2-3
ASNYQLAGGTSTDTQY
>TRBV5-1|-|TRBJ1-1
ASSLGQMNTEAF
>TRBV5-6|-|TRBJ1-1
ASSLVQGREVNTEAF
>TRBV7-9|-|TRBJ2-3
ASSLASSDTQY
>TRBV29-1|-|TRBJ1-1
SVERFVAVRNTEAF